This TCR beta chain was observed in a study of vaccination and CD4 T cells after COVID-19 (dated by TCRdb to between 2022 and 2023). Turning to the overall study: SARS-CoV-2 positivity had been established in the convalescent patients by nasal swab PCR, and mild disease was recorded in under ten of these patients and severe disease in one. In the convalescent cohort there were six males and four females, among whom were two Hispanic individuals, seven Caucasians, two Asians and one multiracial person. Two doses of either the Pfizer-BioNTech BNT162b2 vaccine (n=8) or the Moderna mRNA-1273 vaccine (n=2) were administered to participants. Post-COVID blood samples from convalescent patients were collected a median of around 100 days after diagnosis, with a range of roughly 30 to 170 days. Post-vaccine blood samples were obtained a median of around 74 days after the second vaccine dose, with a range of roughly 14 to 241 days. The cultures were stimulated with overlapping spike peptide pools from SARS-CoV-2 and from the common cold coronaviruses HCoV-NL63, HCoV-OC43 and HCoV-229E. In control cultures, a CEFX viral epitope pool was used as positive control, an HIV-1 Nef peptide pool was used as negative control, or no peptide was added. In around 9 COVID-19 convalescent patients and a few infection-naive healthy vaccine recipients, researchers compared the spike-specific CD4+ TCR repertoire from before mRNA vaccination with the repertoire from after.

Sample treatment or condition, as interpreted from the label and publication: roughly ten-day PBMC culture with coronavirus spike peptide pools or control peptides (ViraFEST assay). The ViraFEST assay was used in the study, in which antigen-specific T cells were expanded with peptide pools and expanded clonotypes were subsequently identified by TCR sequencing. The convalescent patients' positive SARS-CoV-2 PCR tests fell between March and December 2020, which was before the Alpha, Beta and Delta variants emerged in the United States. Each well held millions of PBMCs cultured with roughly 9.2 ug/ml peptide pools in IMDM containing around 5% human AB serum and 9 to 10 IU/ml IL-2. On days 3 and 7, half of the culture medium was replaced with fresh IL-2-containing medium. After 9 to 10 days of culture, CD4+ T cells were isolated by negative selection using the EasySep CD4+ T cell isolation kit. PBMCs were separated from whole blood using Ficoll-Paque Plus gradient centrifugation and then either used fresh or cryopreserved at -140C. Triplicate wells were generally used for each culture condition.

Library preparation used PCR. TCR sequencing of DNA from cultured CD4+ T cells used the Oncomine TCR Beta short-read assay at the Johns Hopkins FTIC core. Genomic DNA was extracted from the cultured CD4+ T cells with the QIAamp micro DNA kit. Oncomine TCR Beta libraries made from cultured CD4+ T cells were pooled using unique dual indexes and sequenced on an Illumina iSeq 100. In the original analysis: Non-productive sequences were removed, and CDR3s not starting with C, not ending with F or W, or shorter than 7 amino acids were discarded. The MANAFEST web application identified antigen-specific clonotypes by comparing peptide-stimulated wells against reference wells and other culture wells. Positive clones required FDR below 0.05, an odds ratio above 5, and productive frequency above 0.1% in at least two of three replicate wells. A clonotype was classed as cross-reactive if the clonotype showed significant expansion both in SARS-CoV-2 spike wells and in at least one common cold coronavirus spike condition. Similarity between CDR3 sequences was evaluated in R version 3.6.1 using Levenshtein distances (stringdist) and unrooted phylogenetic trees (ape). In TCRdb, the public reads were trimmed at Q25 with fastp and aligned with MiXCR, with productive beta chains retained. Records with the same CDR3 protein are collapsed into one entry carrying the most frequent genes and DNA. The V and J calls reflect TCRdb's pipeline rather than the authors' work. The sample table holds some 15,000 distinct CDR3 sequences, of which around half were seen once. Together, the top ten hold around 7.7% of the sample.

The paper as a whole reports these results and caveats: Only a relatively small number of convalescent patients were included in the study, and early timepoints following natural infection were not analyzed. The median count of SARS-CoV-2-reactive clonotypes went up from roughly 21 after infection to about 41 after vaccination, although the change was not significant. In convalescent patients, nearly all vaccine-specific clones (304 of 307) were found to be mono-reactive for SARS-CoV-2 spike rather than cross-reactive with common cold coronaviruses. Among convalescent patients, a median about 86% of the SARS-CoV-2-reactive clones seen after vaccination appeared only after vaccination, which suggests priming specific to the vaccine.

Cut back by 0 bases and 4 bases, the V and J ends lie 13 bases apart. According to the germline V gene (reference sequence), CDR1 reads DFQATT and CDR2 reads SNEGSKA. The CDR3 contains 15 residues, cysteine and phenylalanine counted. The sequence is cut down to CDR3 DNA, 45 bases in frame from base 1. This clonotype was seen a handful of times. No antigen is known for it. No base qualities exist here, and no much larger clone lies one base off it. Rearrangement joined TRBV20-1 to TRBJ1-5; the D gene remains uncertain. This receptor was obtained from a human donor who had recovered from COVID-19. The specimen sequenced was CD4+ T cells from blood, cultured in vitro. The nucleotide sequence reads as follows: TGCAGTGCTAGAGATCGAGAGGCGGTTAATCAGCCCCAGCATTTT. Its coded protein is CSARDREAVNQPQHF.